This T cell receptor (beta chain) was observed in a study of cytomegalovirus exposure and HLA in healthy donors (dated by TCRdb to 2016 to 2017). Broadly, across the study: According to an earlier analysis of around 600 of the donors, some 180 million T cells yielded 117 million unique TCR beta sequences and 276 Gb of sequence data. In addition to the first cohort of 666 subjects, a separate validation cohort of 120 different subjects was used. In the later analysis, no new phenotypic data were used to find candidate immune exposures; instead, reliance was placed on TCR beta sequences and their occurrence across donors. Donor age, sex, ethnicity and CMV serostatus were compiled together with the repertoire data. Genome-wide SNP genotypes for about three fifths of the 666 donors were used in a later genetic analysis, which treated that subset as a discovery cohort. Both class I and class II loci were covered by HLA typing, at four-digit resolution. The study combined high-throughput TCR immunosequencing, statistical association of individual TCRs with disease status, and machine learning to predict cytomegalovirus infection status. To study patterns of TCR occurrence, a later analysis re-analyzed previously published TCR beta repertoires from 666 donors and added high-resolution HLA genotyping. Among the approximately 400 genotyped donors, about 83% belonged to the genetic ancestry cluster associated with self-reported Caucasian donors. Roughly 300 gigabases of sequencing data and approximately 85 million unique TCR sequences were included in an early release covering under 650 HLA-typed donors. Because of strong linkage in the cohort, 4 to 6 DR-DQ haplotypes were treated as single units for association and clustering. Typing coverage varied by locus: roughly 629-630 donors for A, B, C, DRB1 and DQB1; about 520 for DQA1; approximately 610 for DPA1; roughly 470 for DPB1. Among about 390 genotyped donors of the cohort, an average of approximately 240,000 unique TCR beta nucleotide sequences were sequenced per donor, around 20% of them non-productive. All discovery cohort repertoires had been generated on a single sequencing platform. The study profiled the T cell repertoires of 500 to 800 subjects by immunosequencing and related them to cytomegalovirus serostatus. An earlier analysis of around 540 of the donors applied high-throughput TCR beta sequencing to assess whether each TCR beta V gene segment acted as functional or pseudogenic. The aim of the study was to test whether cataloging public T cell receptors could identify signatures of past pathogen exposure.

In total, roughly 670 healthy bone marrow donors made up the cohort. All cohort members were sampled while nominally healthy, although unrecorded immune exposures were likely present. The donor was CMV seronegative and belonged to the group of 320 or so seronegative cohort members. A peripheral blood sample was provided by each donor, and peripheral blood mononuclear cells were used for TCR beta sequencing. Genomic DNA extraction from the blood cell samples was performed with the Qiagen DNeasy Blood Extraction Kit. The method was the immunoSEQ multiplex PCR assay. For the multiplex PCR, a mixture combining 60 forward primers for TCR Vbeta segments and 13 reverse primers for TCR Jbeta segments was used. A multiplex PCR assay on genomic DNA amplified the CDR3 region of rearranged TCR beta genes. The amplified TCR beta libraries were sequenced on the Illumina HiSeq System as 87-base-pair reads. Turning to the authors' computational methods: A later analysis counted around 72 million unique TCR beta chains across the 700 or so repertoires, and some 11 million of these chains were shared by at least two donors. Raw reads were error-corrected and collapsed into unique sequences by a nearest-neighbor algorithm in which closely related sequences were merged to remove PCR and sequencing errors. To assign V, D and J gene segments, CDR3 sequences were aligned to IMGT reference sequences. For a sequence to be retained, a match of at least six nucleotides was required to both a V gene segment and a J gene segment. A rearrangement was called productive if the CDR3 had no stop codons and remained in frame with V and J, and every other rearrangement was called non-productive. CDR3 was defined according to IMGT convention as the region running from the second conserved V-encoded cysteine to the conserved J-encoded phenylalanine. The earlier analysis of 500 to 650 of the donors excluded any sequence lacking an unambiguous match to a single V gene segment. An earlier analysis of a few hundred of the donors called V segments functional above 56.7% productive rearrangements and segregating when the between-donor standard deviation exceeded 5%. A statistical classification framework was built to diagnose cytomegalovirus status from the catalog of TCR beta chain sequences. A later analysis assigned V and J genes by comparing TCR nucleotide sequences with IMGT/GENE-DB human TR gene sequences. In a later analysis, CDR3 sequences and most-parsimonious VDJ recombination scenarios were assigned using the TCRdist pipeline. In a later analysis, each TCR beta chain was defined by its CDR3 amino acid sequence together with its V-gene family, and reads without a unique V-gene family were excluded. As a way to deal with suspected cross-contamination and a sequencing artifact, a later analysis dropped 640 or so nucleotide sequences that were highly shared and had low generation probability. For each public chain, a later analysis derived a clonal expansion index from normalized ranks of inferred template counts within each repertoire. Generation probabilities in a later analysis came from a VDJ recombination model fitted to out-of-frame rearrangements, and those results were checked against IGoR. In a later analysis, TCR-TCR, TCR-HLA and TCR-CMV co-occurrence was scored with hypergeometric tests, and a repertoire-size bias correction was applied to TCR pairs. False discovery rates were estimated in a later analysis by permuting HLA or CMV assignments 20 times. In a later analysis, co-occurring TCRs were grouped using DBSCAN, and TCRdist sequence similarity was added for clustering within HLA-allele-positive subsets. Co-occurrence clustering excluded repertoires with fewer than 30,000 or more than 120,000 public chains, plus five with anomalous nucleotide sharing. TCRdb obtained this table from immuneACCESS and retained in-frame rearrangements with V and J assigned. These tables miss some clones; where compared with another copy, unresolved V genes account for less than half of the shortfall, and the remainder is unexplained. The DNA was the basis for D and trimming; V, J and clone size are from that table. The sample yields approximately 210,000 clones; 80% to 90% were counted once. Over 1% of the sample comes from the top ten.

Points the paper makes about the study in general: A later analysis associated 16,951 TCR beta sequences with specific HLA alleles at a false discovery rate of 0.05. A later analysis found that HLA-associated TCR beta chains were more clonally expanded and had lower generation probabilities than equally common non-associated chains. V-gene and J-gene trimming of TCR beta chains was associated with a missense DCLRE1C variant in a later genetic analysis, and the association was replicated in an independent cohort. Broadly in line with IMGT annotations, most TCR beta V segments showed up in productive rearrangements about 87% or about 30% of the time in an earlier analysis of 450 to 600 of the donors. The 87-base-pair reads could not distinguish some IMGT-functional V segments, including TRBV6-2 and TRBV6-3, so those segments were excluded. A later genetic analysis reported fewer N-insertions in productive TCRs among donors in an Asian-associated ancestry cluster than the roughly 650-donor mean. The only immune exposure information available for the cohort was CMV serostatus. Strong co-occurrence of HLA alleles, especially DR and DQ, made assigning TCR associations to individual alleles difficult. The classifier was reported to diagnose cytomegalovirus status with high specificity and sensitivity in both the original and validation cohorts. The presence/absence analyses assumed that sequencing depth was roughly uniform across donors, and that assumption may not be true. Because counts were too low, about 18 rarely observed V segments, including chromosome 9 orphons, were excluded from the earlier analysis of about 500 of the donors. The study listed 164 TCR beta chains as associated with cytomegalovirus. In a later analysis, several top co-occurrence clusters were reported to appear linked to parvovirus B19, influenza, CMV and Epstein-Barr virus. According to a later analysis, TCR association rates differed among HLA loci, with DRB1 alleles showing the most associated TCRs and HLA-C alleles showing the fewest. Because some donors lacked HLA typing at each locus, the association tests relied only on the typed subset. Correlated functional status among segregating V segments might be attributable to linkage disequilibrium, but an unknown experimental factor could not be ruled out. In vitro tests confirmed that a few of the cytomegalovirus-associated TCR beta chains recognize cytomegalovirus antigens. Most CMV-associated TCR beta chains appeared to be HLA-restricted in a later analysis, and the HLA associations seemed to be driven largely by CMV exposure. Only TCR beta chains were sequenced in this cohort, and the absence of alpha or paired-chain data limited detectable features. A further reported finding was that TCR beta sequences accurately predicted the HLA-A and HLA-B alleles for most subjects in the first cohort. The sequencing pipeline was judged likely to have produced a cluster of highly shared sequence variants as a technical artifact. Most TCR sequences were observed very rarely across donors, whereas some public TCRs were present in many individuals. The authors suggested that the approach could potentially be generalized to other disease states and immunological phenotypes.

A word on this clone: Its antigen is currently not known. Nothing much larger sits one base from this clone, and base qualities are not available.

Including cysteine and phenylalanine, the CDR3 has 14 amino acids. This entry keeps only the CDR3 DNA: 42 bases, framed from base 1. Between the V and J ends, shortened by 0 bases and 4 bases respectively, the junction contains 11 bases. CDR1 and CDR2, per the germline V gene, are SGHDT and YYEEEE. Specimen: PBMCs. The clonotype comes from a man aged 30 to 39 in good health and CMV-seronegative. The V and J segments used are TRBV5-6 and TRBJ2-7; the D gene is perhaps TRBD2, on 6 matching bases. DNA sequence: TGTGCCAGCAGCTTGGATGGCGGGAAATACGAGCAGTACTTC. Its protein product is CASSLDGGKYEQYF.